Sequencing of this T cell receptor beta chain was carried out in a study of cytomegalovirus exposure and HLA in healthy donors. Overall study context: Unique TCR beta sequences numbering about 100 million came from approximately 180 million T cells in an earlier analysis.

V dropped 0 bases and J dropped 4 bases, with 7 bases sitting between them. The CDR3 is 15 residues long. The germline gives CDR1 MGHRA, CDR2 YSYEKL. Study results and caveats: Reports state that TCR beta sequences accurately predicted most subjects' HLA-A and HLA-B alleles. V segments that were indistinguishable, TRBV6-2 and TRBV6-3 among them, were omitted from analysis. TCR beta V- and J-gene trimming, according to a later analysis, was linked to a missense DCLRE1C variant.

Use of 60 Vbeta and 13 Jbeta primers characterized the PCR. The data were produced by immunoSEQ multiplex PCR, yet TCRdb's version contains in-frame clones alone and is incomplete. This table has 110,000 to 150,000 clones, under 90% appearing once. Note on this clone: Its antigen remains unidentified.

This clonotype was sampled from a man between 35 and 55 years old in good health and CMV-seronegative. This chain links TRBV4-1 with TRBJ2-6; no clear D gene. The sample was PBMCs. The CDR3 sequence is CASSQDEWGANVLTF. The CDR3 nucleotides read TGCGCCAGCAGCCAAGATGAGTGGGGGGCCAACGTCCTGACTTTC.